The 20 T cell receptor beta chains in this list originate from one sample, sequenced in a study of shared clonotypes between healthy human individuals. Produced via immunoSEQ multiplex PCR; TCRdb's table is partial and in-frame only. The sample records a few million clones, 90% to 95% being singletons. Source material: naive CD4+ T cells sorted from blood. The subset was: CD45RA+ positively selected. These receptor sequences come from a man younger than 30 in good health.

In regard to this clone: This same CDR3 is encoded by further DNA sequences in the sample. J is TRBJ2-7 and V is TRBV6-5; tentatively, D is TRBD1 (6 bases). The CDR3 contains 15 residues. The germline gives CDR1 MNHEY, CDR2 SVGAGI. The germline V and J ends were trimmed by 1 base and 0 bases, with 10 bases remaining between them. The CDR3 sequence is CASSYLRGGSYEQYF. The DNA for the CDR3 is TGTGCCAGCAGTTACTTGAGAGGGGGCTCCTACGAGCAGTACTTC.

The chain links TRBV30 to TRBJ2-1; TRBD2 matches 8 bases. J was trimmed by 3 bases and V by 2 bases; bases with no gene match: 6. The CDR3 covers 15 residues. Germline-derived CDR1 and CDR2 are GTSNPN and SVGIG (reference sequence). CDR3 DNA: TGTGCCTGGAGTCGCCAAGCGGGAGACTACAATGAGCAGTTCTTC. This sequence encodes CAWSRQAGDYNEQFF. The full variable domain, with the rest looked up from reference TRBV30 and TRBJ2-1, is SQTIHQWPATLVQPVGSPLSLECTVEGTSNPNLYWYRQAAGRGLQLLFYSVGIGQISSEVPQNLSASRPQDRQFILSSKKLLLSDSGFYLCAWSRQAGDYNEQFFGPGTRLTVL.

A few counts support this clone. The chain recombines TRBV19 with TRBJ1-5; TRBD1 agrees at 11 bases. Trimming removed 6 bases from V and 2 bases from J; junction bases left unmatched: 3. This CDR3 comprises 15 residues. Germline CDR1 reads LNHDA; CDR2 reads SQIVND (reference sequence). The CDR3 nucleotides read TGTGCCAGTAGAGGACAGGGGGCGGGCAATCAGCCCCAGCATTTT. Amino acids: CASRGQGAGNQPQHF.

The chain combines TRBV29-1 with TRBJ1-4, with a tentative D call TRBD1 (5 bases). CDR1 and CDR2 (germline): SQVTM, ANQGSEA. This CDR3 has 13 amino acids. The CDR3 reads CTGRDRVGEKLFF. CDR3 sequence (DNA): TGCACCGGCCGGGACCGCGTAGGTGAAAAACTGTTTTTT.

CDR3 sequence (DNA): TGTGCCAGCAGTGTGAGGGACAGGGTCTATGGCTACACCTTC. It is translated as CASSVRDRVYGYTF. The gene calls are TRBV2 and TRBJ1-2; 9 bases are a match to TRBD1. The V gene's germline CDR1 is SNHLY and CDR2 FYNNEI. The CDR3 has 14 amino acids. Trimming at V came to 4 bases and at J to 4 bases, leaving 4 bases not matched to a gene.

This clone appeared once. This chain joins TRBV2 and TRBJ2-1; no reliable D call. The CDR3 is made up of 11 amino acids. The germline CDR1 and CDR2 sequences are SNHLY and FYNNEI. Trimming pared 4 bases from V and 9 bases from J, leaving 7 bases between. The DNA of the CDR3 is TGTGCCAGCAGTGGGGTCGGTGAGCAGTTCTTC. This translates into CASSGVGEQFF. The variable domain in full, with the rest retrieved from reference TRBV2 and TRBJ2-1, is EPEVTQTPSHQVTQMGQEVILRCVPISNHLYFYWYRQILGQKVEFLVSFYNNEISEKSEIFDDQFSVERPDGSNFTLKIRSTKLEDSAMYFCASSGVGEQFFGPGTRLTVL.

The chain recombines TRBV6-5 with TRBJ1-6; 9 nucleotides match TRBD1. Germline CDR1 and CDR2: MNHEY and SVGAGI. The CDR3 is 13 residues long. As DNA, the CDR3 is TGTGCGACACAGGGGGCGGACGGTTCACCCCTCCACTTT. It encodes CATQGADGSPLHF.

The rearrangement uses TRBV18 and TRBJ1-5, with D maybe TRBD1 (5 bases). The ends were cut back, 6 bases at V and 4 bases at J, with 13 bases in the middle. CDR3 length equals 14 residues. CDR1 and CDR2 (germline): KGHSH, LQKENI. The CDR3 DNA follows: TGTGCCAGCTCTCGTCCGGGGGGAAATCAGCCCCAGCATTTT. As protein: CASSRPGGNQPQHF.

The rearrangement joins TRBV10-3 to TRBJ2-5, with D perhaps TRBD1 (5 bases). The V end was cut by 2 bases, the J end by 5 bases, with 12 bases between. The CDR3 runs 14 residues. In germline, CDR1 is ENHRY, CDR2 SYGVKD. This chain's CDR3 is CAISETAGFETQYF. CDR3 bases: TGTGCCATCAGTGAGACGGCAGGGTTTGAGACCCAGTACTTC.

V is TRBV9 and J is TRBJ2-5; 11 nucleotides line up with TRBD2. CDR3 length: 16 amino acids. V shed 4 bases, J shed 4 bases, and the junction held 9 bases outside the gene matches. The germline V gene encodes CDR1 SGDLS and CDR2 YYNGEE. The DNA for the CDR3 is TGTGCCAGCAGCCCCTTTAGCGGGAGGGCCCTAGAGACCCAGTACTTC. This gives the protein CASSPFSGRALETQYF.

In regard to this clone: The identical CDR3 is also encoded by other nucleotide sequences in the sample. V gene TRBV11-2 combines with J gene TRBJ2-7; 7 bases fit TRBD1. Germline V gene sequence: CDR1 SGHAT, CDR2 FQNNGV. The CDR3 is made up of 13 amino acids. V gave up 5 bases and J gave up 2 bases; unmatched junction bases: 3. The CDR3 loop reads CASSPDRAYEQYF. As DNA, the CDR3 is TGTGCCAGCAGCCCAGACAGGGCCTACGAGCAGTACTTC.

This clone was counted a single time. The chain recombines TRBV5-4 with TRBJ2-7; D not certain. This CDR3 spans 13 amino acids. From germline, CDR1 is SGHNT and CDR2 YYREEE (reference sequence). V lost 0 bases and J lost 2, with 6 bases in between. The CDR3 DNA sequence: TGTGCCAGCAGCTTGGTGGCAGCCTACGAGCAGTACTTC. Translating it yields CASSLVAAYEQYF.

This chain links TRBV30 with TRBJ1-2; 8 nucleotides line up with TRBD1. The CDR3 extends over 13 amino acids. Looked up from germline, CDR1 is GTSNPN and CDR2 is SVGIG (reference sequence). Trimming cost V 8 bases and J 3 bases; bases outside gene matches: 8. This CDR3 reads CAGHQTGDYGYTF. The CDR3 nucleotides read TGTGCCGGACACCAGACAGGGGACTATGGCTACACCTTC.

The V and J genes are TRBV5-4 and TRBJ2-4; TRBD1 agrees at 9 bases. Germline lookup yields CDR1 SGHNT and CDR2 YYREEE (reference sequence). The CDR3 runs 15 residues. With V trimmed by 4 bases and J by 7 bases, 9 bases remained unmatched. The CDR3 loop reads CASSAPGQGKNIQYF. DNA of the CDR3: TGTGCCAGCAGCGCTCCGGGACAGGGAAAGAACATTCAGTACTTC.

This clone occurred once. The chain recombines TRBV7-2 with TRBJ2-3, with D possibly TRBD2 on 5 matching bases. The germline V gene encodes CDR1 SGHTA and CDR2 FQGNSA. The V end lost 4 bases, the J end lost 1 base, and 12 bases lay between the germline ends. The CDR3 covers 15 residues. The CDR3, as DNA: TGTGCCAGCAGCTCTCCGAGCGGCCGCACAGATACGCAGTATTTT. Its translation: CASSSPSGRTDTQYF.

The chain has TRBV19 and TRBJ1-2; 7 bases line up with TRBD1. The CDR3 length is 15 residues. The V gene's germline CDR1 is LNHDA and CDR2 SQIVND (reference sequence). The V and J ends lost 6 bases and 8 bases, in that order; junction bases with no gene match: 15. The CDR3 DNA sequence: TGTGCCAGTAGCAACGGCGGCTCAGGGGGAAGCGGCTACACCTTC. The encoded protein is CASSNGGSGGSGYTF.

The V gene is TRBV7-3, the J gene TRBJ2-3; D is undetermined. CDR1 is SGHTA, CDR2 FQGTGA, per germline. V was pared by 5 bases and J by 4 bases, with 10 bases between. The CDR3 is 13 amino acids. DNA of the CDR3: TGTGCCAGCAGCCCACGAATTGCAGATACGCAGTATTTT. Translated: CASSPRIADTQYF.

This clone was recorded once. V is TRBV29-1 and J is TRBJ2-7; the match to TRBD1 covers 8 bases. The J segment lost 5 bases and the V segment lost 4 bases, leaving 13 bases of the junction unmatched. The CDR3 consists of 15 residues. Germline V lookup: CDR1 SQVTM, CDR2 ANQGSEA. The CDR3 DNA reads TGCAGCGTTGTGGGCCCCTCCGGACAGGGCCACGAGCAGTACTTC. Translated: CSVVGPSGQGHEQYF.

The V and J genes are TRBV28 and TRBJ1-4, with TRBD1 matching 7 bases. Per the germline V gene, CDR1 is MDHEN and CDR2 is SYDVKM. Germline trimming cut 7 bases from V and 7 bases from J; bases unmatched to any gene: 9. CDR3 length equals 14 residues. The CDR3 bases are TGTGCCAGCAAAAGGGGGCAGGACGGTGAAAAACTGTTTTTT. Its translation: CASKRGQDGEKLFF.

The rearrangement links TRBV7-9 to TRBJ2-5; TRBD1 aligns across 8 bases. The CDR3 totals 15 residues. J was trimmed by 3 bases and V by 4 bases; bases with no gene match: 7. Germline V gene sequence: CDR1 SEHNR, CDR2 FQNEAQ (reference sequence). The CDR3 DNA reads as TGTGCCAGCAGCTCCCACAGGGGGATAAAAGAGACCCAGTACTTC. Amino acid sequence: CASSSHRGIKETQYF.